Below are 27 T cell receptor beta chains sequenced from a single sample in a study of T cells in Graves' hyperthyroidism and ophthalmopathy. Amplified TCR beta CDR3 regions came from RNA transcripts. First-round RT-PCR of the TCR CDR3 relied on the HTBI primer set. TCRdb passed the multiplex PCR reads through MiXCR, listing each CDR3 protein once. The data contain 300,000 to 350,000 distinct CDR3 sequences, about a sixth of them singletons. The sequenced sample was blood. The source of these receptors is a woman aged 40 to 55 with Graves' ophthalmopathy.

V and J are TRBV12-3 or TRBV12-4 and TRBJ2-5, with TRBD2 as a possible D gene (5 bases). V lost 1 base to trimming and J lost 4 bases, with 13 bases between them. This CDR3 spans 15 amino acids. The CDR3 bases are TGTGCCAGCAGTTTAGGGCTAGTGGAGGTAGAGACCCAGTACTTC. Translating it yields CASSLGLVEVETQYF.

The sample holds many counts of this clonotype. The chain carries TRBV6-2 or TRBV6-3 and TRBJ2-1, with TRBD2 identical over 11 bases. The germline gives CDR1 MNHEY, CDR2 SVGEGT. This CDR3 contains 17 residues. Trimming at V came to 2 bases and at J to 9 bases, leaving 12 bases not matched to a gene. CDR3 loop: CASSYGRMTSGKAEQFF. The CDR3 DNA follows: TGTGCCAGCAGTTACGGCCGAATGACTAGCGGGAAAGCTGAGCAGTTCTTC.

Many counts were recorded for this clonotype. This chain uses TRBV5-1 with TRBJ2-3; unclear D gene. V lost 0 bases and J lost 3, with 11 bases in between. Looked up from germline, CDR1 is SGHRS and CDR2 is YFSETQ. The CDR3 loop spans 15 amino acids. The CDR3 is CASSLGTDITDTQYF. The CDR3 DNA reads as TGCGCCAGCAGCTTGGGTACAGACATAACAGATACGCAGTATTTT.

This clonotype showed up many times. The chain couples TRBV4-1 to TRBJ1-1; no firm D call. The CDR3 contains 16 residues. Germline-derived CDR1 and CDR2 are MGHRA and YSYEKL. V was clipped by 2 bases and J by 0 bases, with 13 bases between them. CDR3 in amino acids: CASSQPRGGLNTEAFF. The CDR3, as DNA: TGCGCCAGCAGCCAACCCCGGGGAGGGCTGAACACTGAAGCTTTCTTT.

The chain has TRBV30 and TRBJ1-2; 10 nucleotides match TRBD1. The CDR3 runs 16 residues. In germline, CDR1 is GTSNPN, CDR2 SVGIG (reference sequence). V lost 3 bases, J lost 8 bases, and 15 bases stayed unmatched. The CDR3: CAWSLTLDRGPEGYTF. The CDR3 coding sequence is TGTGCCTGGAGCCTTACCCTAGACAGGGGGCCTGAGGGCTACACCTTC.

In this sample, this clonotype turned up many times. The chain is built from TRBV12-3 or TRBV12-4 and TRBJ2-5; D is ambiguous. The CDR3 is made up of 12 amino acids. The ends were cut back, 2 bases at V and 2 bases at J, with 3 bases in the middle. The CDR3 here is CASSLIQETQYF. The CDR3 region has the DNA TGTGCCAGCAGTTTAATACAAGAGACCCAGTACTTC.

This clonotype appeared many times. This rearrangement joins TRBV12-3 or TRBV12-4 to TRBJ1-1; D gene uncertain. With 3 bases removed from V and 11 bases from J, the gap between germline ends came to 13 bases. This CDR3 is built from 12 residues. The CDR3 DNA follows: TGTGCCAGCAGTTTTCCAGGAACACACGCTTTCTTT. This gives the protein CASSFPGTHAFF.

The chain combines TRBV3-1 with TRBJ2-2; no firm D call. In germline, CDR1 is LGHDT, CDR2 YNNKEL (reference sequence). V was trimmed by 3 bases and J by 0 bases, leaving 8 bases between them. CDR3 length: 15 amino acids. The CDR3, as DNA: TGTGCCAGCAGCCATGGACCCACGAACACCGGGGAGCTGTTTTTT. The encoded protein is CASSHGPTNTGELFF.

This clonotype was seen at least ten times. The chain joins TRBV6-5 to TRBJ2-2, with a possible D match to TRBD2 (6 bases). The germline gives CDR1 MNHEY, CDR2 SVGAGI. The length of the CDR3 is 14 residues. Trimming shortened V by 7 bases and J by 4 bases, and 13 bases separated the two germline ends. Written as DNA, the CDR3 is TGTGCCAGCACTCGGGGGACTTCCACCGGGGAGCTGTTTTTT. The encoded protein is CASTRGTSTGELFF.

This clonotype showed up many times. CDR3 nucleotide sequence: TGTGCCAGCAGTCCCGACAGGCCCTCTGGGGCCAACGTCCTGACTTTC. This sequence encodes CASSPDRPSGANVLTF. This chain uses TRBV11-2 with TRBJ2-6, with D maybe TRBD1 (6 bases). Germline V gene lookup returns CDR1 SGHAT and CDR2 FQNNGV. The CDR3 extends over 16 amino acids. Deletions cut 6 bases from V and 0 bases from J, with 12 bases between.

This clonotype came up many times. The chain carries TRBV4-3 and TRBJ2-7; no reliable D call. The CDR3 sequence is 13 residues long. The germline V gene has CDR1 LGHNA and CDR2 YSLEER. With 2 bases removed from V and 3 bases from J, the gap between germline ends came to 8 bases. This CDR3 is CASSQSGDYEQYF. The CDR3 region has the DNA TGCGCCAGCAGCCAAAGTGGGGACTACGAGCAGTACTTC.

In its sample, this clonotype was seen many times. The chain links TRBV7-8 to TRBJ2-3; either TRBD1 or TRBD2 may supply D (5 bases each). Trimming removed 4 bases at V and 6 bases at J, with 14 bases between. Germline CDR1 and CDR2: SGHVS and FQNEAQ. CDR3 length equals 14 residues. The CDR3 region is CASSYRTGSDTQYF. CDR3 DNA sequence: TGTGCCAGCAGCTACAGGACGGGATCGGATACGCAGTATTTT.

This clonotype was seen many times. The chain links TRBV5-1 to TRBJ2-4; 9 positions agree with TRBD2. Trimming removed 4 bases from V and 5 bases from J; junction bases left unmatched: 10. The CDR3 totals 16 residues. Germline CDR1 SGHRS, CDR2 YFSETQ. CDR3 residues: CASSLRAGGRENIQYF. CDR3 bases: TGCGCCAGCAGCCTTCGTGCAGGCGGGAGGGAAAACATTCAGTACTTC.

This clonotype was recorded at least ten times. This rearrangement joins TRBV6-2 or TRBV6-3 to TRBJ1-2; TRBD1 might be the D (5 bases). The CDR3 contains 13 residues. Trimming shortened V by 4 bases and J by 8 bases, and 14 bases separated the two germline ends. The germline gives CDR1 MNHEY, CDR2 SVGEGT. The CDR3 nucleotides are TGTGCCAGCAGTTTCAGGGTCCTCGCCGGCTACACCTTC. This gives the protein CASSFRVLAGYTF.

This clonotype was counted between two and nine times. The germline gene is not matched at one end of the junction; a read error may be the cause. The genes are TRBV2 and TRBJ2-7, with D perhaps matching TRBD1 (6 bases). This CDR3 spans 14 amino acids. Germline lookup yields CDR1 SNHLY and CDR2 FYNNEI. The CDR3 reads CASSEGGGVGEQYF. The CDR3 nucleotides are TGTGCCAGCAGCGAAGGGGGTGGAGTGGGCGAGCAGTACTTC.

The sample holds many counts of this clonotype. This rearrangement joins TRBV27 to TRBJ2-4, with 8 bases that match TRBD2. CDR1 is MNHEY, CDR2 SMNVEV, per germline (reference sequence). The CDR3 runs 21 residues. J gave up 3 bases and V 0 bases, and 19 bases lay outside the gene matches. CDR3 residues: CASSLSSPQAGAVFVKNIQYF. Here the CDR3 DNA reads TGTGCCAGCAGTTTATCGTCACCGCAAGCGGGAGCTGTCTTTGTCAAAAACATTCAGTACTTC.

This clonotype was counted only a few times. One end of the junction does not line up with germline, which may come from a read error. The V call is TRBV19, the J call TRBJ1-2; D is ambiguous. Germline V gene sequence: CDR1 LNHDA, CDR2 SQIVND (reference sequence). The CDR3 is 13 amino acids. CDR3 sequence (DNA): TGTGCCAGTACCCAGGTGGAGGGAGGAGGCTACATCTTC. The encoded protein is CASTQVEGGGYIF.

The chain carries TRBV28 and TRBJ2-7, with D hard to call. This CDR3 has 12 amino acids. Germline CDR1 MDHEN, CDR2 SYDVKM. Between the trimmed V and J ends, which lost 7 bases and 3 bases, there was a span of 10 bases. CDR3 in DNA: TGTGCCAGCACCCGCGGAAACTACGAGCAGTACTTC. Amino acids: CASTRGNYEQYF.

The table lists this clonotype with many counts. The rearrangement links TRBV5-1 to TRBJ2-5; TRBD1 matches at 12 bases. Per the germline V gene, CDR1 is SGHRS and CDR2 is YFSETQ. There are 15 residues in the CDR3. Unmatched junction bases numbered 10, after V lost 10 bases and J lost 3 bases. CDR3 coding DNA: TGCGCCGCAGCCCGGGGACAGGGGGCTAAAGAGACCCAGTACTTC. The encoded protein is CAAARGQGAKETQYF.

This clonotype was picked up many times. The genes are TRBV28 and TRBJ2-7, with D hard to call. The CDR3 loop spans 13 amino acids. Germline V CDR1 and CDR2: MDHEN, SYDVKM. Trimming pared 6 bases from V and 1 base from J, leaving 10 bases between. The CDR3 region is CASSLLPSYEQYF. The CDR3 bases are TGTGCCAGCAGCCTACTTCCGTCCTACGAGCAGTACTTC.

This clonotype has at least ten counts. The chain combines TRBV15 with TRBJ1-1, with unresolved D. The CDR3 has 14 amino acids. CDR1 is LNHNV and CDR2 is YYDKDF in the germline V gene (reference sequence). The V end was cut by 0 bases, the J end by 5 bases, with 10 bases between. The CDR3 nucleotides read TGTGCCACCAGCAGAGAGAGAGGGATAACTGAAGCTTTCTTT. It codes for CATSRERGITEAFF.

This clonotype was seen repeatedly, ten times or more. This chain connects TRBV5-1 to TRBJ2-7; tentatively, D is TRBD1 (6 bases). The V end was cut by 4 bases, the J end by 0 bases, with 11 bases between. Germline V gene sequence: CDR1 SGHRS, CDR2 YFSETQ. The CDR3 consists of 14 residues. The CDR3 sequence is CASSPGQSSYEQYF. In DNA form, the CDR3 reads TGCGCCAGCAGCCCCGGACAGAGCTCCTACGAGCAGTACTTC.

This clonotype was seen repeatedly, ten times or more. The chain carries TRBV29-1 and TRBJ2-7, with TRBD1 matching over 8 bases. Germline V lookup: CDR1 SQVTM, CDR2 ANQGSEA. The CDR3 contains 12 residues. After removal of 7 bases from V and 1 base from J, the junction contained 3 bases not matched to a gene. As DNA, the CDR3 is TGCAGCGGACGGACAGGGTCCTACGAGCAGTACTTC. Its translation: CSGRTGSYEQYF.

This clonotype was picked up many times. The rearrangement links TRBV12-3 or TRBV12-4 to TRBJ1-1; 7 bases line up with TRBD1. This CDR3 region has 14 residues. The V and J ends lost 5 bases and 6 bases, in that order; junction bases with no gene match: 9. The CDR3 nucleotides read TGTGCCAGCAGTCTAAAACCCACAGGGGCTGAAGCTTTCTTT. Residues: CASSLKPTGAEAFF.

This clonotype was recorded at least ten times. The rearrangement uses TRBV6-2 or TRBV6-3 and TRBJ2-2; 8 bases line up with TRBD2. The CDR3 length is 16 residues. Trimming cost V 6 bases and J 7 bases; bases outside gene matches: 13. Per germline, CDR1 MNHEY and CDR2 SVGEGT. CDR3 amino acids: CASSFGASGPNGELFF. The CDR3 DNA sequence: TGTGCCAGCAGCTTCGGGGCTAGCGGGCCTAACGGGGAGCTGTTTTTT.

This clonotype occurred many times. The chain joins TRBV9 to TRBJ2-7; D gene ambiguous. The CDR3 is 15 residues long. V was pared by 4 bases and J by 2 bases, with 16 bases between. Germline CDR1 and CDR2: SGDLS and YYNGEE. In DNA form, the CDR3 reads TGTGCCAGCAGCCCCACCGGAATGGGGACCTACGAGCAGTACTTC. This translates into CASSPTGMGTYEQYF. Supplemented by reference TRBV9 and TRBJ2-7, the full variable domain reads DSGVTQTPKHLITATGQRVTLRCSPRSGDLSVYWYQQSLDQGLQFLIQYYNGEERAKGNILERFSAQQFPDLHSELNLSSLELGDSALYFCASSPTGMGTYEQYFGPGTRLTVT.

This clonotype was recorded many times. The gene calls are TRBV7-9 and TRBJ2-5, with D unresolved. Per germline, CDR1 SEHNR and CDR2 FQNEAQ (reference sequence). The V and J ends lost 5 bases and 3 bases respectively, with 19 bases between them. The CDR3 loop spans 16 amino acids. In DNA form, the CDR3 reads TGTGCCAGCAGCCCCGGTGGTTCATCGGTAGAAGAGACCCAGTACTTC. Protein product: CASSPGGSSVEETQYF.